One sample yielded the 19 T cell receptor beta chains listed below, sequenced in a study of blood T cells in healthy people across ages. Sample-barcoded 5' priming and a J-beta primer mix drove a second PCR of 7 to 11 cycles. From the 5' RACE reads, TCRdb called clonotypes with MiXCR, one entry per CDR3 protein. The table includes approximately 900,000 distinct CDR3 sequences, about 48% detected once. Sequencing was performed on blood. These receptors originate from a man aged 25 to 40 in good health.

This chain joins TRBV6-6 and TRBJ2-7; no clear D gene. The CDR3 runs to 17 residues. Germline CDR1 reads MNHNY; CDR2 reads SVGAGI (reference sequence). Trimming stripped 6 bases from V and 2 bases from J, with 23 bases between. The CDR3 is CASRSETESLFTYEQYF. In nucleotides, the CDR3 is TGTGCCAGCAGATCCGAAACGGAGAGCCTTTTTACCTACGAGCAGTACTTC.

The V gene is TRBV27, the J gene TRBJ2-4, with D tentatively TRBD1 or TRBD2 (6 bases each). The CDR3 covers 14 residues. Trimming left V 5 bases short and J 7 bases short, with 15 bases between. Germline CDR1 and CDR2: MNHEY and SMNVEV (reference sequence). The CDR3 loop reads CASSLAGEVNIQYF. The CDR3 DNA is TGTGCCAGCAGTCTCGCAGGGGAGGTTAACATTCAGTACTTC.

The DNA for the CDR3 is TGTGCCAGCAGCTTAGCCGGGACAACGACCGCCGGGGAGCTGTTTTTT. Translation gives CASSLAGTTTAGELFF. The chain carries TRBV7-2 and TRBJ2-2, with D tentatively TRBD1 (6 bases). Germline V gene lookup returns CDR1 SGHTA and CDR2 FQGNSA. CDR3 length equals 16 residues. With 0 bases removed from V and 6 bases from J, the gap between germline ends came to 14 bases.

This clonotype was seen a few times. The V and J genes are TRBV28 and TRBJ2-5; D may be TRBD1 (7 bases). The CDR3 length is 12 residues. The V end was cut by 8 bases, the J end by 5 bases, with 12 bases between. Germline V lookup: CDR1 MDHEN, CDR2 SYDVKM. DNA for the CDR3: TGTGCCAGCCAACAGGGGAGGGAGACCCAGTACTTC. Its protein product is CASQQGRETQYF. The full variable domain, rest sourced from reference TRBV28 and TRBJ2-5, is DVKVTQSSRYLVKRTGEKVFLECVQDMDHENMFWYRQDPGLGLRLIYFSYDVKMKEKGDIPEGYSVSREKKERFSLILESASTNQTSMYLCASQQGRETQYFGPGTRLLVL.

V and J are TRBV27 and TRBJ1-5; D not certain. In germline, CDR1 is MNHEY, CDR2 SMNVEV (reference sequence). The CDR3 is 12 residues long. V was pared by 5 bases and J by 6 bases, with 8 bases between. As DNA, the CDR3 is TGTGCCAGCAGTCCGCAAGTTCAGCCCCAGCATTTT. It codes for CASSPQVQPQHF.

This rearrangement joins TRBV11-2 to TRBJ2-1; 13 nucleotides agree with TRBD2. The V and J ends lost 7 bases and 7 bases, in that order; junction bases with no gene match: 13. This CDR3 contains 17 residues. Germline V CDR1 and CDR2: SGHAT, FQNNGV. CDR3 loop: CASNPLAGGIGLNEQFF. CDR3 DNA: TGTGCCAGCAACCCACTAGCGGGGGGGATTGGGTTGAATGAGCAGTTCTTC.

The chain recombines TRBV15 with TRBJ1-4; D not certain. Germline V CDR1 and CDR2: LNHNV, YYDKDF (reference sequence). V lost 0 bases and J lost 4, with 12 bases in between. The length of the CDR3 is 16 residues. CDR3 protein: CATSRDARARNEKLFF. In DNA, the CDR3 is TGTGCCACCAGCAGAGATGCAAGAGCCCGTAATGAAAAACTGTTTTTT.

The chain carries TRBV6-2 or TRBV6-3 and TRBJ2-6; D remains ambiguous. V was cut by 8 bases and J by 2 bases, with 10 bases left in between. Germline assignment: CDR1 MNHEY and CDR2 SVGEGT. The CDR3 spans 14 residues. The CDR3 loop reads CASEVRTGANVLTF. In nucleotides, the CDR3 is TGTGCCAGCGAAGTAAGGACTGGGGCCAACGTCCTGACTTTC.

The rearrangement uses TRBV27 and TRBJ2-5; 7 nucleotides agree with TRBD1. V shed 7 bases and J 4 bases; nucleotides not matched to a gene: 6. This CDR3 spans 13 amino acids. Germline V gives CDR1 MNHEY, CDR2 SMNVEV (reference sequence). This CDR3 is CASKRQGRETQYF. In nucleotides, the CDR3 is TGTGCCAGCAAGCGACAGGGAAGAGAGACCCAGTACTTC.

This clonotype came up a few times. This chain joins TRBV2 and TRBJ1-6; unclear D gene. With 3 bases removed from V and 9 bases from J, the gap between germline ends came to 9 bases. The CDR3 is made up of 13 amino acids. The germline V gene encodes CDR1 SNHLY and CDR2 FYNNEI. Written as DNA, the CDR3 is TGTGCCAGCAGTGAGGGGAGTACTTCACCCCTCCACTTT. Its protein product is CASSEGSTSPLHF.

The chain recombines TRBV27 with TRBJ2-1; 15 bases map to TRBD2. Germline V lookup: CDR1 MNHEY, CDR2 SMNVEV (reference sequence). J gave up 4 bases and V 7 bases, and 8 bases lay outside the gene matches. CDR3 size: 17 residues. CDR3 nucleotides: TGTGCCAGCAAACCGGGACTAGCGGGGGGCTGGTACAATGAGCAGTTCTTC. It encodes CASKPGLAGGWYNEQFF.

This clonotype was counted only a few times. CDR3 in amino acids: CSVHRGTNEQFF. The CDR3 bases are TGCAGCGTCCACCGGGGGACGAATGAGCAGTTCTTC. The chain links TRBV29-1 to TRBJ2-1, with D perhaps matching TRBD2 (6 bases). CDR1 and CDR2 from the germline V gene are SQVTM and ANQGSEA. Trimming cost V 6 bases and J 7 bases, with 13 bases left between them. CDR3 length: 12 amino acids.

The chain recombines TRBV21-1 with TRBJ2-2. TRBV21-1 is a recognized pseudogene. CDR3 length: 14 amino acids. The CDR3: CARAVAWNTGELFF. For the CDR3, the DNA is TGTGCCAGGGCGGTGGCATGGAACACCGGGGAGCTGTTTTTT.

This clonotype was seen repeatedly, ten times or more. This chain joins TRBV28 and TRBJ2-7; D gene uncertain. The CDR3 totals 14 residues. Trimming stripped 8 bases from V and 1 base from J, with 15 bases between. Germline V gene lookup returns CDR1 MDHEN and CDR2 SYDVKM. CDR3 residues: CASRPTDRSYEQYF. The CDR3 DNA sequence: TGTGCCAGCCGACCGACGGACCGGTCCTACGAGCAGTACTTC.

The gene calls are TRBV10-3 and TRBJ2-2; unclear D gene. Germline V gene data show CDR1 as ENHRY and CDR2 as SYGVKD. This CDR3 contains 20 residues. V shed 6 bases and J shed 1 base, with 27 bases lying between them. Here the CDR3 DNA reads TGTGCCATCAGCGCCATCCCCCCCAATTCTAGGGAAGAGAACACCGGGGAGCTGTTTTTT. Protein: CAISAIPPNSREENTGELFF.

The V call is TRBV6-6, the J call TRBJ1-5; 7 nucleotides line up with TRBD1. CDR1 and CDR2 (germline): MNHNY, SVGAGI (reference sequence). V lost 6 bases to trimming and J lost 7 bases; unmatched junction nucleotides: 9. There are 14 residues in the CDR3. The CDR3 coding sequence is TGTGCCAGCAGCCTAAGGGACAGAATCCAGCCCCAGCATTTT. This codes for CASSLRDRIQPQHF.

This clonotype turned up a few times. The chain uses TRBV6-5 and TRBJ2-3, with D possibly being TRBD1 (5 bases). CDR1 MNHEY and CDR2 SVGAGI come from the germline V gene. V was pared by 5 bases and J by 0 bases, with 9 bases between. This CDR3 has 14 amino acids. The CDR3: CASSRGYSTDTQYF. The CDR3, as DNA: TGTGCCAGCAGTAGGGGATATAGCACAGATACGCAGTATTTT.

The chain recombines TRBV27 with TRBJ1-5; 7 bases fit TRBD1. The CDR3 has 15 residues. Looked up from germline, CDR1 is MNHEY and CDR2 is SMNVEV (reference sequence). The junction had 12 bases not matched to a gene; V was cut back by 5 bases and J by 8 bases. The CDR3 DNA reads TGTGCCAGCAGTCCGGGTGACAGGGCCGCCGAGCCCCAGCATTTT. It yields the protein CASSPGDRAAEPQHF.

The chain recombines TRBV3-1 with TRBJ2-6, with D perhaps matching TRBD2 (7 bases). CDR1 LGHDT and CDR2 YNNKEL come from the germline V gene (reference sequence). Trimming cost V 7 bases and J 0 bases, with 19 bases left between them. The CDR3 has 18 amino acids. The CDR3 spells CASTKRGAESSGANVLTF. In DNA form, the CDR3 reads TGTGCCAGCACGAAACGGGGGGCAGAGAGCTCTGGGGCCAACGTCCTGACTTTC.